Listed below are T cell receptor beta chains from one sample, sequenced in a study of monozygotic twins with inflammatory bowel disease. Using the 5' RACE reads, TCRdb records one entry per CDR3 protein without DNA. The sample holds about 450,000 distinct CDR3 sequences. The sequenced material came from blood. The receptors were gathered from a human donor with ulcerative colitis or Crohn's disease, or a healthy co-twin of an affected twin (not recorded which). The CDR3 runs from the conserved cysteine through the conserved F or W. Fields, in order: V gene, J gene, CDR3 protein.

V gene: TRBV11-2; J gene: TRBJ2-7; CDR3 protein: CASSLDGGRRPYEQYF
V gene: TRBV7-2; J gene: TRBJ1-1; CDR3 protein: CASSPTPGKPEAFF
V gene: TRBV7-9; J gene: TRBJ2-5; CDR3 protein: CASSGRNQETQYF
V gene: TRBV4-1; J gene: TRBJ2-7; CDR3 protein: CASSQYTGSYEQYF
V gene: TRBV9; J gene: TRBJ2-2; CDR3 protein: CASSPTTAPTGELFF
V gene: TRBV5-1; J gene: TRBJ2-1; CDR3 protein: CASSLAGETSYNEQFF
V gene: TRBV7-2; J gene: TRBJ2-5; CDR3 protein: CASSLAGSGTQETQYF
V gene: TRBV12-5; J gene: TRBJ2-3; CDR3 protein: CASGFDRGATDTQYF
V gene: TRBV12-3/TRBV12-4; J gene: TRBJ2-5; CDR3 protein: CASSLSGTRSQETQYF
V gene: TRBV7-2; J gene: TRBJ2-5; CDR3 protein: CASSLVGYREETQYF
V gene: TRBV3-1; J gene: TRBJ1-1; CDR3 protein: CASSQDLRGNTEAFF
V gene: TRBV18; J gene: TRBJ2-1; CDR3 protein: CASSPPGGYEQFF
V gene: TRBV7-8; J gene: TRBJ2-1; CDR3 protein: CASSLRLAGAPYNEQFF
V gene: TRBV29-1; J gene: TRBJ1-1; CDR3 protein: CSVQRGSSNTEAFF
V gene: TRBV28; J gene: TRBJ2-7; CDR3 protein: CASSPLAGGYEQYF
V gene: TRBV30; J gene: TRBJ1-4; CDR3 protein: CAWRRAGNEKLFF